This is a list of T cell receptor beta chains from one sample in a study of CD8+ T cells in alopecia areata. This table comes from immunoSEQ multiplex PCR, and its TCRdb copy is limited to in-frame clones, with some not included. The sample shows around 97,000 clones, approximately 58% of them seen only once. The sequenced sample was CD4+ T cells sorted from blood. The receptors derive from a human donor in good health. CDR3s include the opening cysteine and the closing phenylalanine or tryptophan. D genes are given only for firm matches. Clone size, where shown, is once, few, many, or a class for clones that have expanded.

d_gene,j_gene,abundance,v_gene,CDR3nt,CDR3aa
.,TRBJ1-2,few,TRBV28,TGTGCCAGCAGTTTCGGGGGCTACTATGGCTACACCTTC,CASSFGGYYGYTF
TRBD1,TRBJ2-7,.,TRBV25-1,TGTGCCAGCAGACAGACAGGGAGCTACGAGCAGTACTTC,CASRQTGSYEQYF
TRBD2,TRBJ2-5,.,TRBV7-2,TGTGCCAGCAGCTCAGGACTAGCGCCTGAGACCCAGTACTTC,CASSSGLAPETQYF
.,TRBJ2-6,once,TRBV4-3,TGCGCCAGCAGCCAAGAACCGAGGAGCTCTGGGGCCAACGTCCTGACTTTC,CASSQEPRSSGANVLTF
TRBD2,TRBJ2-5,.,TRBV19,TGTGCCAGCAGCTTGGGACTAGCGGGGGCCCAAGAGACCCAGTACTTC,CASSLGLAGAQETQYF
.,TRBJ2-1,.,TRBV29-1,TGCAGCGTGACCGAACTCGGGCAGGGGGAGGTCTTC,CSVTELGQGEVF
TRBD1,TRBJ1-2,once,TRBV6-5,TGTGCCAGCAGTACACCCGGGACAGGGAACTATGGCTACACCTTC,CASSTPGTGNYGYTF
.,TRBJ2-7,.,TRBV5-1,TGCGCCAGCAGCTGGGTCGTCTCCCAAACCGGCTCCTACGAGCAGTACTTC,CASSWVVSQTGSYEQYF
TRBD1,TRBJ1-6,few,TRBV2,TGTGCCAGCAGGGGACAGACCGACCTTTCACCCCTCCACTTT,CASRGQTDLSPLHF
TRBD1,TRBJ2-3,few,TRBV2,TGTGCCAGCAGTTTTCGGACAGGGACCACAGATACGCAGTATTTT,CASSFRTGTTDTQYF
TRBD2,TRBJ2-5,few,TRBV7-2,TGTGCCACTAGACTAGCGGGGGTCCAAGAGACCCAGTACTTC,CATRLAGVQETQYF
.,TRBJ2-7,.,TRBV6-1,TGTGCCAGCAGTGACAACTACGAGCAGTACTTC,CASSDNYEQYF
.,TRBJ2-7,.,TRBV2,TGTGCCAGCAGTTACGGCTCCTACGAGCAGTACTTC,CASSYGSYEQYF
.,TRBJ1-2,.,TRBV28,TGTGCCAGCAGATCTGAGGGGGGTAACTATGGCTACACCTTC,CASRSEGGNYGYTF
.,TRBJ2-6,.,TRBV7-2,TGTGCCAGCAGCTTAGTGGGGGGCATCTCTGGGGCCAACGTCCTGACTTTC,CASSLVGGISGANVLTF
TRBD1,TRBJ2-5,few,TRBV29-1,TGCAGCGTTAGGGGACAGTACCAAGAGACCCAGTACTTC,CSVRGQYQETQYF
.,TRBJ1-2,.,TRBV27,TGTGCCAGCAGATCGACAGGCGCCGGGTATGGCTACACCTTC,CASRSTGAGYGYTF
TRBD1,TRBJ2-6,.,TRBV4-3,TGCGCCAGCAGCCAAGATCCACTCCAGGGGGCTGGGGCCAACGTCCTGACTTTC,CASSQDPLQGAGANVLTF